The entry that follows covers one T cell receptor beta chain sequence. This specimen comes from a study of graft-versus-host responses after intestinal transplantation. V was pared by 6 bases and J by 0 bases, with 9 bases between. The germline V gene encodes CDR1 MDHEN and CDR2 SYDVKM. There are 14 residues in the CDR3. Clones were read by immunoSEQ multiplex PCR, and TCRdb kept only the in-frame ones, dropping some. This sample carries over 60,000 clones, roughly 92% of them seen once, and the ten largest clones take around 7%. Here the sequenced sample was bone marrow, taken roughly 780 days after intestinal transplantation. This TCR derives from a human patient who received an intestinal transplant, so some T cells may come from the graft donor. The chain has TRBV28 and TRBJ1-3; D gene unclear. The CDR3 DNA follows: TGTGCCAGCAGCGACACGAACTCTGGAAACACCATATATTTT. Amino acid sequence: CASSDTNSGNTIYF.